The 26 T cell receptor beta chains below all came from one sample that was sequenced in a study of blood T cell repertoires in COVID-19. Profiled with immunoSEQ multiplex PCR; TCRdb holds only in-frame clones, not every one. The repertoire holds some 53,000 clones, with about 90% as singletons. Sequencing used peripheral blood. These TCRs come from a human donor in a cohort sampled during active COVID-19.

This sequence joins TRBV5-1 and TRBJ1-5, with D perhaps matching TRBD1 (5 bases). Germline-derived CDR1 and CDR2 are SGHRS and YFSETQ. The CDR3 extends over 13 amino acids. V lost 4 bases and J lost 7, with 12 bases in between. The CDR3 nucleotides read TGCGCCAGCAGCCCAGGGTTTGGGCAGCCCCAGCATTTT. This translates into CASSPGFGQPQHF.

The chain joins TRBV6-5 to TRBJ2-7; possibly TRBD1 for D (6 bases). V was pared by 2 bases and J by 5 bases, with 16 bases between. The CDR3 extends over 15 amino acids. Germline V gives CDR1 MNHEY, CDR2 SVGAGI. CDR3 DNA: TGTGCCAGCAGTTACGTGGGACACCCGGGCAACGAGCAGTACTTC. It codes for CASSYVGHPGNEQYF.

This sequence joins TRBV9 and TRBJ2-7; TRBD2 aligns across 10 bases. The trim removed 3 bases at V and 4 bases at J, leaving 7 bases unmatched. Germline-derived CDR1 and CDR2 are SGDLS and YYNGEE. The CDR3 spans 15 residues. CDR3 coding DNA: TGTGCCAGCAGCGGAAAAGCGGGAGGGCCTTACGAGCAGTACTTC. Its protein product is CASSGKAGGPYEQYF.

The V call is TRBV11-2, the J call TRBJ1-4; D ambiguous. This CDR3 is built from 15 residues. Trimming removed 1 base at V and 4 bases at J, with 10 bases between. The germline CDR1 and CDR2 sequences are SGHAT and FQNNGV. CDR3 loop: CASSLGGQSNEKLFF. CDR3 sequence (DNA): TGTGCCAGCAGCTTAGGCGGGCAGAGTAATGAAAAACTGTTTTTT.

CDR3 region: CATTPPGGNDTGELFF. CDR3 coding DNA: TGTGCCACCACCCCCCCGGGTGGAAACGACACCGGGGAGCTGTTTTTT. The rearrangement links TRBV24-1 to TRBJ2-2; D ambiguous. CDR3 size: 16 residues. The V gene's germline CDR1 is KGHDR and CDR2 SFDVKD. Trimming pared 8 bases from V and 3 bases from J, leaving 18 bases between.

V is TRBV6-6 and J is TRBJ1-1; D is ambiguous. The germline gives CDR1 MNHNY, CDR2 SVGAGI (reference sequence). CDR3 length equals 12 residues. Trimming left V 5 bases short and J 5 bases short, with 9 bases between. CDR3 sequence reads: CASSTMRTEAFF. Written as DNA, the CDR3 is TGTGCCAGCAGTACCATGAGGACTGAAGCTTTCTTT.

The V gene is TRBV7-2, the J gene TRBJ2-7, with 11 bases that match TRBD2. V shed 4 bases, J shed 12 bases, and the junction held 8 bases outside the gene matches. The CDR3 length is 13 residues. Germline CDR1 reads SGHTA; CDR2 reads FQGNSA. CDR3 DNA sequence: TGTGCCAGCAGCTCCATAGCGGGAGGGAAAGCGTACTTC. Its translation: CASSSIAGGKAYF.

The chain is built from TRBV3-1 (or the pseudogene TRBV3-2) and TRBJ2-5, with 11 bases aligning to TRBD2. Germline V gene sequence: CDR1 LGHDT, CDR2 YNNKEL (reference sequence). Germline trimming cut 1 base from V and 4 bases from J; bases unmatched to any gene: 2. CDR3 length: 15 residues. This chain's CDR3 is CASSQGSGRAETQYF. The CDR3 DNA reads as TGTGCCAGCAGCCAAGGTAGCGGGAGGGCAGAGACCCAGTACTTC.

This chain links TRBV7-2 with TRBJ2-5; D is unclear. The length of the CDR3 is 14 residues. Looked up from germline, CDR1 is SGHTA and CDR2 is FQGNSA. V shed 5 bases and J shed 5 bases, with 15 bases lying between them. CDR3 in DNA: TGTGCCAGCAGCCCCGAGCAGGTGGCGGAGACCCAGTACTTC. As protein: CASSPEQVAETQYF.

This chain connects TRBV11-2 to TRBJ2-2; D possibly corresponds to TRBD2 (6 bases). V shed 7 bases and J shed 7 bases, with 16 bases lying between them. CDR1 SGHAT and CDR2 FQNNGV come from the germline V gene. This CDR3 is 14 amino acids long. The CDR3 DNA is TGTGCCAGCACGGAGGGGCAGGGCAACGGGGAGCTGTTTTTT. It specifies CASTEGQGNGELFF.

A single count supports this clone. The chain's CDR3 is CASSQLPGQGAGGELFF. CDR3 sequence (DNA): TGTGCCAGCAGCCAGCTCCCGGGACAGGGGGCCGGCGGGGAGCTGTTTTTT. The chain has TRBV3-1 (or the pseudogene TRBV3-2) and TRBJ2-2; TRBD1 agrees at 12 bases. CDR1 LGHDT and CDR2 YNNKEL come from the germline V gene (reference sequence). Losses at the gene ends were 3 bases for V and 7 bases for J; bases not matched to a gene: 9. The CDR3 runs 17 residues.

The CDR3 DNA reads as TGCGCCAGCTACGGGAGCGGTACGGGGACCGGGGAGCTGTTTTTT. Protein: CASYGSGTGTGELFF. The chain employs TRBV5-1 and TRBJ2-2, with D possibly matching TRBD2 (6 bases). Per the germline V gene, CDR1 is SGHRS and CDR2 is YFSETQ. CDR3 length equals 15 residues. The V and J ends lost 7 bases and 5 bases respectively, with 18 bases between them.

The V gene is TRBV7-6, the J gene TRBJ2-3; 11 bases align to TRBD2. Unmatched junction bases numbered 7, after V lost 5 bases and J lost 3 bases. Germline V gene lookup returns CDR1 SGHVS and CDR2 FNYEAQ. This CDR3 contains 16 residues. Here the CDR3 reads CASSVLAGGITDTQYF. CDR3 nucleotides: TGTGCCAGCAGCGTCCTAGCGGGAGGAATTACAGATACGCAGTATTTT. Supplemented by reference TRBV7-6 and TRBJ2-3, the full variable domain reads GAGVSQSPRYKVTKRGQDVALRCDPISGHVSLYWYRQALGQGPEFLTYFNYEAQQDKSGLPNDRFSAERPEGSISTLTIQRTEQRDSAMYRCASSVLAGGITDTQYFGPGTRLTVL.

The chain employs TRBV4-2 and TRBJ1-6; D unclear. Deletions cut 0 bases from V and 6 bases from J, with 15 bases between. This CDR3 region has 17 residues. Germline assignment: CDR1 LGHNA and CDR2 YNFKEQ. The CDR3 sequence is CASSQEFIEGGNSPLHF. CDR3 nucleotides: TGTGCCAGCAGCCAAGAATTTATCGAGGGCGGTAATTCACCCCTCCACTTT.

The CDR3 reads CASSPRGDNSPLHF. The CDR3 region has the DNA TGTGCCAGCTCACCACGGGGAGATAATTCACCCCTCCACTTT. The chain carries TRBV18 and TRBJ1-6; unclear D gene. The germline V gene encodes CDR1 KGHSH and CDR2 LQKENI. CDR3 size: 14 residues. The V gene lost 1 base and the J gene lost 5 bases, with 6 bases spanning the gap.

The chain links TRBV7-2 to TRBJ2-6; D not certain. The CDR3 is made up of 15 amino acids. The V and J ends lost 5 bases and 4 bases respectively, with 12 bases between them. Germline CDR1 SGHTA, CDR2 FQGNSA. Here the CDR3 reads CASSPLRWGANVLTF. CDR3 nucleotides: TGTGCCAGCAGCCCCCTTAGATGGGGGGCCAACGTCCTGACTTTC.

Regarding this clone: The junction departs from germline at one end; a sequencing error may be responsible. The chain employs TRBV2 and TRBJ2-4, with TRBD2 matching over 10 bases. Germline CDR1 reads SNHLY; CDR2 reads FYNNEI. The CDR3 consists of 12 residues. The CDR3 reads CASSEDSGRCYF. In DNA, the CDR3 is TGTGCCAGCAGCGAAGATAGCGGGAGGTGTTACTTC.

This clone was seen a handful of times. This rearrangement joins TRBV1 to TRBJ2-1; the DNA was not compared with TRBD2, the D call given in the table. TRBV1 is a documented pseudogene. The CDR3 sequence is 12 residues long. CDR3 nucleotides: TGCACCAGCAGAACGGGTTCTCATGAGCAGTTCTTC. This encodes CTSRTGSHEQFF.

A word on this clone: One junction end disagrees with the germline gene, perhaps due to a read error. This chain links TRBV27 with TRBJ2-1; a weak D match, TRBD2 (6 bases). From germline, CDR1 is MNHEY and CDR2 SMNVEV (reference sequence). This CDR3 comprises 12 residues. The CDR3 DNA is TGTGCCACCCGCCGGGGGTACAATGAGCAGCTCTTC. Protein: CATRRGYNEQLF.

This chain uses TRBV18 with TRBJ2-3; 8 nucleotides line up with TRBD2. The CDR3 has 15 amino acids. In germline, CDR1 is KGHSH, CDR2 LQKENI. With V trimmed by 5 bases and J by 3 bases, 7 bases remained unmatched. The CDR3 protein is CASSSGGGRTDTQYF. The CDR3 region has the DNA TGTGCCAGCTCATCTGGCGGGGGGCGAACAGATACGCAGTATTTT.

CDR3 amino acids: CASSLTLSGTGGASTGELFF. CDR3 DNA: TGCGCCAGCAGCTTGACTCTGTCCGGGACAGGGGGCGCGAGCACCGGGGAGCTGTTTTTT. The J gene is TRBJ2-2, the V gene TRBV5-1; 12 bases align to TRBD1. The V segment lost 1 base and the J segment 4 bases; nucleotides outside the gene matches: 14. The V gene's germline CDR1 is SGHRS and CDR2 YFSETQ. This CDR3 comprises 20 residues.

The genes are TRBV4-2 and TRBJ1-6; D may be TRBD1 (6 bases). Germline CDR1 and CDR2: LGHNA and YNFKEQ. The germline V and J ends were trimmed by 1 base and 9 bases, with 13 bases remaining between them. The CDR3 covers 15 residues. The CDR3 loop reads CASSQAGGRGSPLHF. The CDR3 DNA reads TGTGCCAGCAGCCAAGCCGGGGGGCGCGGTTCACCCCTCCACTTT.

DNA for the CDR3: TGCGCCAGCAGTCTGAGGGTGTTCTCCTACGAGCAGTACTTC. The encoded protein is CASSLRVFSYEQYF. The J gene is TRBJ2-7, the V gene TRBV23-1, with D perhaps TRBD2 (5 bases). TRBV23-1 is flagged as an ORF with uncertain function. CDR3 length: 14 amino acids. Trimming pared 4 bases from V and 0 bases from J, leaving 10 bases between.

The J gene is TRBJ1-2, the V gene TRBV7-2; tentatively, D is TRBD1 (6 bases). Trimming took 5 bases from V and 2 from J, leaving 12 bases between them. This CDR3 has 14 amino acids. The germline V gene encodes CDR1 SGHTA and CDR2 FQGNSA. Written as DNA, the CDR3 is TGTGCCAGCAGCCCCGGGACAATGAACTATGGCTACACCTTC. It specifies CASSPGTMNYGYTF.

This chain connects TRBV5-1 to TRBJ1-3; 11 bases match TRBD1. Germline CDR1 is SGHRS and CDR2 is YFSETQ. Germline trimming cut 4 bases from V and 3 bases from J; bases unmatched to any gene: 3. The CDR3 totals 15 residues. CDR3 coding DNA: TGCGCCAGCAGCGTGGACAGGGGGCTTGGAAACACCATATATTTT. Translation: CASSVDRGLGNTIYF.

This rearrangement joins TRBV3-1 (or the pseudogene TRBV3-2) to TRBJ2-1; 11 bases line up with TRBD2. Per the germline V gene, CDR1 is LGHDT and CDR2 is YNNKEL (reference sequence). This CDR3 is built from 19 residues. V gave up 0 bases and J gave up 1 base; unmatched junction bases: 8. This CDR3 reads CASSQDWGLAGGSYNEQFF. CDR3 nucleotide sequence: TGTGCCAGCAGCCAAGATTGGGGGCTAGCGGGAGGATCCTACAATGAGCAGTTCTTC.